These 27 T cell receptor beta chains came from one sample sequenced in a study of cytomegalovirus exposure and HLA in healthy donors. It was with 60 Vbeta and 13 Jbeta primers that the PCR ran. The protocol was immunoSEQ multiplex PCR, while the TCRdb copy is restricted to in-frame clones and leaves out a portion. The repertoire holds some 120,000 clones, about four fifths seen once, with 9% to 9.5% in the top ten. Sequenced input: PBMCs. The receptors originated from a woman aged 45 to 65 in good health and CMV-seropositive.

The chain uses TRBV27 and TRBJ2-7; weak D call: TRBD1 (5 bases). This CDR3 region has 14 residues. Germline CDR1 reads MNHEY; CDR2 reads SMNVEV (reference sequence). Between the trimmed V and J ends, which lost 6 bases and 2 bases, there was a span of 14 bases. CDR3 region: CASSPLAGPYEQYF. In DNA, the CDR3 is TGTGCCAGCAGCCCTTTGGCAGGGCCCTACGAGCAGTACTTC.

The genes are TRBV28 and TRBJ2-4, with D possibly matching TRBD1 (6 bases). V lost 6 bases, J lost 8 bases, and 17 bases lay in between. The CDR3 sequence is 14 residues long. Germline loops: CDR1 MDHEN, CDR2 SYDVKM. CDR3 in amino acids: CASRSRDKWDIQYF. In DNA form, the CDR3 reads TGTGCCAGCAGATCCCGGGACAAGTGGGACATTCAGTACTTC.

The genes are TRBV5-1 and TRBJ2-7; D gene unclear. The CDR3 is made up of 16 amino acids. Trimming removed 4 bases from V and 3 bases from J, with 20 bases in between. Per the germline V gene, CDR1 is SGHRS and CDR2 is YFSETQ. The CDR3 region is CASSLPDWSPHYEQYF. As DNA, the CDR3 is TGCGCCAGCAGCCTCCCTGATTGGAGCCCACACTACGAGCAGTACTTC. The variable domain in full, with the rest retrieved from reference TRBV5-1 and TRBJ2-7, is KAGVTQTPRYLIKTRGQQVTLSCSPISGHRSVSWYQQTPGQGLQFLFEYFSETQRNKGNFPGRFSGRQFSNSRSEMNVSTLELGDSALYLCASSLPDWSPHYEQYFGPGTRLTVT.

J is TRBJ1-5 and V is TRBV19; D is undetermined. The CDR3 extends over 14 amino acids. V lost 5 bases to trimming and J lost 6 bases, with 14 bases between them. The germline V gene has CDR1 LNHDA and CDR2 SQIVND (reference sequence). CDR3 in DNA: TGTGCCAGTAGTGCGGAGGTTCCCAGTCAGCCCCAGCATTTT. Translated, it gives CASSAEVPSQPQHF.

V and J are TRBV7-9 and TRBJ2-1, with D perhaps matching TRBD1 (6 bases). Germline V gene data show CDR1 as SEHNR and CDR2 as FQNEAQ (reference sequence). V gave up 2 bases and J gave up 8 bases, with 13 bases separating them. CDR3 length equals 14 residues. The CDR3 nucleotides are TGTGCCAGCAGCTTACAAGGGGGTCTGTATGAGCAGTTCTTC. This translates into CASSLQGGLYEQFF.

The rearrangement joins TRBV29-1 to TRBJ2-1; 7 bases agree with TRBD2. V gave up 4 bases and J gave up 0 bases; unmatched junction bases: 0. CDR1 is SQVTM, CDR2 ANQGSEA, per germline. This CDR3 region has 13 residues. This chain's CDR3 is CSVGTSSYNEQFF. As DNA, the CDR3 is TGCAGCGTTGGGACTAGCTCCTACAATGAGCAGTTCTTC.

This clone was picked up a small number of times. V and J are TRBV5-4 and TRBJ2-7, with D possibly being TRBD2 (5 bases). V lost 9 bases and J 2 bases, leaving 15 bases between the germline ends. This CDR3 contains 13 residues. Germline lookup yields CDR1 SGHNT and CDR2 YYREEE (reference sequence). The CDR3 reads CATAWELAYEQYF. CDR3 DNA sequence: TGTGCCACGGCTTGGGAACTAGCCTACGAGCAGTACTTC.

This chain joins TRBV27 and TRBJ2-7; D might be TRBD1 (7 bases). The germline V and J ends were trimmed by 6 bases and 6 bases, with 15 bases remaining between them. This CDR3 comprises 13 residues. Germline CDR1 MNHEY, CDR2 SMNVEV (reference sequence). CDR3 protein: CASSRFQGGEQYF. CDR3 DNA: TGTGCCAGCAGCCGCTTCCAGGGGGGCGAGCAGTACTTC.

The J gene is TRBJ2-1, the V gene TRBV4-3, with 9 bases that match TRBD2. Per germline, CDR1 LGHNA and CDR2 YSLEER. This CDR3 is 12 amino acids long. CDR3 sequence reads: CHGGRAYNEQFF. In nucleotides, the CDR3 is TGCCACGGCGGGAGGGCCTACAATGAGCAGTTCTTC.

The gene calls are TRBV7-3 and TRBJ2-1; 11 bases are shared with TRBD2. With 3 bases clipped from V and 4 bases from J, the junction kept 2 bases outside the gene matches. Germline-derived CDR1 and CDR2 are SGHTA and FQGTGA. This CDR3 has 15 residues. The CDR3: CASSFSGREYNEQFF. DNA for the CDR3: TGTGCCAGCAGCTTTAGCGGGAGGGAATACAATGAGCAGTTCTTC.

The CDR3 sequence: CATSRDQRSSYEQYF. CDR3 sequence (DNA): TGTGCCACCAGCAGAGACCAGCGGAGTTCCTACGAGCAGTACTTC. The chain has TRBV15 and TRBJ2-7; maybe TRBD2 (5 bases). Germline V gene data show CDR1 as LNHNV and CDR2 as YYDKDF (reference sequence). The CDR3 has 15 amino acids. Trimming took off 0 bases at V and 1 base at J, with 10 bases between the two ends.

Ten or more counts support this clone. V usage is TRBV7-2 and J usage is TRBJ2-3; 8 bases are a match to TRBD2. The germline gives CDR1 SGHTA, CDR2 FQGNSA. The V segment lost 5 bases and the J segment 3 bases; nucleotides outside the gene matches: 10. The CDR3 runs 16 residues. CDR3 nucleotide sequence: TGTGCCAGCAGCCACGCGAGGGCGGGGGGAACAGATACGCAGTATTTT. It codes for CASSHARAGGTDTQYF.

This chain links TRBV27 with TRBJ1-1, with 8 positions matching TRBD1. V dropped 8 bases and J dropped 4; count of bases not matched to a gene: 9. This CDR3 is 14 amino acids long. CDR1 and CDR2 (germline): MNHEY, SMNVEV (reference sequence). CDR3: CASGTGGVITEAFF. The CDR3 DNA is TGTGCCAGCGGTACAGGGGGTGTAATCACTGAAGCTTTCTTT.

The gene calls are TRBV5-6 and TRBJ2-2; maybe TRBD2 (5 bases). V gave up 4 bases and J gave up 7 bases, with 14 bases separating them. The germline V gene has CDR1 SGHDT and CDR2 YYEEEE. The CDR3 consists of 14 residues. Here the CDR3 DNA reads TGTGCCAGCAGCCCCCTAGCCGGGATCGGGGAGCTGTTTTTT. Residues: CASSPLAGIGELFF.

This chain links TRBV5-6 with TRBJ2-7, with a tentative D call TRBD2 (5 bases). V was clipped by 4 bases and J by 3 bases, with 14 bases between them. Per germline, CDR1 SGHDT and CDR2 YYEEEE. The CDR3 loop spans 14 amino acids. In DNA form, the CDR3 reads TGTGCCAGCAGCGCTCCGGTGAGGGACTACGAGCAGTACTTC. It is translated as CASSAPVRDYEQYF. The variable domain in full, completed from reference TRBV5-6 and TRBJ2-7, reads DAGVTQSPTHLIKTRGQQVTLRCSPKSGHDTVSWYQQALGQGPQFIFQYYEEEERQRGNFPDRFSGHQFPNYSSELNVNALLLGDSALYLCASSAPVRDYEQYFGPGTRLTVT.

The chain combines TRBV5-1 with TRBJ2-1; the D gene is possibly TRBD1 (5 bases). In germline, CDR1 is SGHRS, CDR2 YFSETQ. This CDR3 comprises 16 residues. V was clipped by 0 bases and J by 1 base, with 11 bases between them. CDR3 residues: CASSLDPTASYNEQFF. The DNA of the CDR3 is TGCGCCAGCAGCTTGGACCCGACAGCTTCCTACAATGAGCAGTTCTTC.

The chain is built from TRBV6-5 and TRBJ2-6; the match to TRBD1 covers 7 bases. V shed 7 bases, J shed 4 bases, and the junction held 7 bases outside the gene matches. The CDR3 has 15 residues. Per germline, CDR1 MNHEY and CDR2 SVGAGI. Here the CDR3 reads CASTKGGSGANVLTF. CDR3 DNA: TGTGCCAGCACAAAAGGGGGCTCGGGGGCCAACGTCCTGACTTTC.

The chain joins TRBV29-1 to TRBJ2-5, with 8 bases aligning to TRBD2. Trimming took 4 bases from V and 5 from J; bases not matched to a gene: 12. This CDR3 has 15 amino acids. CDR1 is SQVTM and CDR2 is ANQGSEA in the germline V gene. In DNA form, the CDR3 reads TGCAGCGTTGGGACAACGGGAGGGCCCGGGGAGACCCAGTACTTC. It codes for CSVGTTGGPGETQYF.

The genes are TRBV2 and TRBJ2-7; weak D call: TRBD1 (6 bases). Trimming stripped 7 bases from V and 0 bases from J, with 10 bases between. This CDR3 is built from 13 residues. CDR1 SNHLY and CDR2 FYNNEI come from the germline V gene. CDR3 in DNA: TGTGCCAGCAAAAGACAGGACTCCTACGAGCAGTACTTC. Translated, it gives CASKRQDSYEQYF.

Only a few counts were recorded for this clone. The gene calls are TRBV6-1 and TRBJ2-3; TRBD2 might be the D (6 bases). CDR1 and CDR2 from the germline V gene are MNHNS and SASEGT. Trimming pared 4 bases from V and 4 bases from J, leaving 15 bases between. The CDR3 consists of 15 residues. In nucleotides, the CDR3 is TGTGCCAGCAGTGGCCCCGGGAGAGAGTCAGATACGCAGTATTTT. It specifies CASSGPGRESDTQYF.

The chain combines TRBV7-9 with TRBJ1-2; D is ambiguous. Germline-derived CDR1 and CDR2 are SEHNR and FQNEAQ (reference sequence). The CDR3 is 13 residues long. With 4 bases removed from V and 8 bases from J, the gap between germline ends came to 14 bases. The DNA for the CDR3 is TGTGCCAGCAGCTCTTCGGGGTCACCCGGCTACACCTTC. As protein: CASSSSGSPGYTF.

This clone was counted only a few times. The chain links TRBV11-3 to TRBJ2-7; TRBD2 aligns across 8 bases. V lost 2 bases, J lost 0 bases, and 0 bases stayed unmatched. The CDR3 extends over 14 amino acids. CDR1 and CDR2 (germline): SGHNT, YENEEA. The CDR3 protein is CASSLSGSSYEQYF. CDR3 nucleotides: TGTGCCAGCAGCTTAAGCGGGAGCTCCTACGAGCAGTACTTC.

The CDR3 DNA reads TGTGCCAGCAGCTTAGTCGGAGAGAAGGATACGCAGTATTTT. Amino acid sequence: CASSLVGEKDTQYF. This rearrangement joins TRBV11-1 to TRBJ2-3, with unresolved D. The CDR3 loop spans 14 amino acids. The ends were cut back, 1 base at V and 6 bases at J, with 11 bases in the middle. CDR1 is SGHAT, CDR2 FQDESV, per germline (reference sequence).

The genes are TRBV7-9 and TRBJ2-1, with a weak D call TRBD1 (6 bases). The CDR3 has 17 amino acids. The V end lost 4 bases, the J end lost 9 bases, and 25 bases lay between the germline ends. In germline, CDR1 is SEHNR, CDR2 FQNEAQ (reference sequence). The CDR3: CASSSTGTPPYNVEQFF. In DNA form, the CDR3 reads TGTGCCAGCAGCTCAACAGGGACCCCACCCTACAATGTTGAGCAGTTCTTC.

The rearrangement links TRBV5-6 to TRBJ2-5; a possible D gene is TRBD2 (5 bases). The V gene lost 1 base and the J gene lost 11 bases, with 24 bases spanning the gap. The CDR3 spans 16 residues. The germline gives CDR1 SGHDT, CDR2 YYEEEE. For the CDR3, the DNA is TGTGCCAGCAGCTTGTATTTCTTCGGCCCAGGTAGGGAGCAGTACTTC. Protein: CASSLYFFGPGREQYF.

The chain links TRBV4-3 to TRBJ2-7; no reliable D call. This CDR3 contains 12 residues. Germline-derived CDR1 and CDR2 are LGHNA and YSLEER. The ends were cut back, 0 bases at V and 6 bases at J, with 6 bases in the middle. The CDR3 loop is CASSQDHGEQYF. CDR3 bases: TGCGCCAGCAGCCAAGACCACGGCGAGCAGTACTTC.

The chain links TRBV5-4 to TRBJ2-7; the match to TRBD2 covers 7 bases. The CDR3 covers 13 residues. CDR1 is SGHNT and CDR2 is YYREEE in the germline V gene (reference sequence). The trim removed 1 base at V and 7 bases at J, leaving 5 bases unmatched. The CDR3 here is CASSLSREREQYF. CDR3 nucleotides: TGTGCCAGCAGCTTGTCGCGGGAGAGGGAGCAGTACTTC.